This T cell receptor beta chain originates from a study of T cell repertoires in cytomegalovirus infection. MiXCR, run by TCRdb on the reads, gives a single entry per CDR3 protein. The sample holds about a million distinct CDR3 sequences, roughly 30% seen once. This clonotype was observed many times. As yet, its antigen is unknown. Deletions cut 1 base from V and 5 bases from J, with 7 bases between. Germline CDR1 and CDR2: SGHVS and FQNEAQ. This CDR3 is built from 13 residues. The starting material was cultured CD8+ T cells from PBMCs, obtained from culture after CMV antigen stimulation. The V call is TRBV7-8, the J call TRBJ2-3, with D maybe TRBD1 (6 bases). The clonotype originates from a human donor in good health (CMV status not recorded). Some clones in this sample may be carry-over from other donors' samples. In DNA, the CDR3 is TGTGCCAGCAGCTTAGGCAGGGGAGATACGCAGTATTTT. Residues: CASSLGRGDTQYF.